The source of this TCR beta chain is a study of neoadjuvant nivolumab and ipilimumab in lung cancer. Study details: Nivolumab 3 mg/kg was given days 1, 15 and 29, plus ipilimumab 1 mg/kg day 1 in combination.

The protocol was immunoSEQ multiplex PCR, while the TCRdb copy is restricted to in-frame clones and leaves out a portion. The sample has some 17,000 clones; around 77% are singletons. Trimming removed 0 bases at V and 2 bases at J, with 6 bases between. The CDR3 spans 14 residues. Germline loops: CDR1 ENHRY, CDR2 SYGVKD. The clonotype comes from an adult with non-small cell lung cancer. The chain uses TRBV10-3 and TRBJ2-3; unclear D gene. The input for sequencing was tumor tissue, taken after neoadjuvant nivolumab, alone or with ipilimumab, at or shortly before surgery. The CDR3 sequence: CAISESGYTDTQYF. The CDR3 DNA is TGTGCCATCAGTGAGTCGGGTTACACAGATACGCAGTATTTT.